Reported below is one T cell receptor (beta chain). Its cognate antigen is unknown. The entry originates in a study of high-grade serous ovarian cancer treatment subgroups. Study at large: On average, 14,192 reads and roughly 7,000 unique TCR beta rearrangements were obtained per sample. Overall study results and limits: Same-patient tumor repertoires overlapped at roughly 0.1 to 0.79; different patients barely overlapped. Repertoire analysis covered CDR3 alone, not CDR1 or CDR2.

The table came from immunoSEQ multiplex PCR; TCRdb's copy has only in-frame clones and leaves some out. The data contain 10,000 or so clones, over 65% of them singletons. Tumor samples were taken before definitive surgery or chemotherapy. Input material: tumor tissue. This TCR came from a human donor with high-grade serous ovarian cancer.

The CDR3 loop is CASSPQGGAEAFF. As DNA, the CDR3 is TGTGCCAGCAGCCCTCAGGGGGGGGCGGAAGCTTTCTTT. The J gene is TRBJ1-1, the V gene TRBV9, with 7 bases matching TRBD1. From germline, CDR1 is SGDLS and CDR2 YYNGEE. The J segment lost 8 bases and the V segment lost 4 bases, leaving 8 bases of the junction unmatched. The CDR3 has 13 amino acids.